A single T cell receptor (beta chain) is shown here with its context. A read error may produce the germline difference seen at one junction end. The data originate from a study of shared clonotypes between healthy human individuals. The CDR3 is 12 residues long. Germline V gene data show CDR1 as SGHAT and CDR2 as FQNNGV. Under the authors' procedure: ImmunoSEQ output lacked quality scores and full-length reads, limiting matched filtering. Here immunoSEQ multiplex PCR was the method, and the copy in TCRdb shows in-frame clones only, minus some. D and trimming were read from the DNA, whereas the V and J calls and clone size are those reported in that table. The sample records roughly 500,000 clones, around 79% being singletons.

Sequences were obtained from PBMCs. This TCR derives from a woman in her thirties or forties in good health. Some clones in this sample may be carry-over from other donors' samples. The rearrangement links TRBV11-2 to TRBJ2-7, with D uncertain. CDR3 loop: CASSLGPYKQYF. The CDR3 DNA reads TGTGCCAGCAGCTTAGGACCCTACAAGCAGTACTTC.